The sequence of this T cell receptor beta chain was determined in a study of post-analysis software for immune sequencing data. Unique molecular identifiers were built into the TCR beta cDNA libraries. When about 0.85 to 11 million T cells were used, they gave hundreds of thousands of cDNA molecules. TCRdb reprocessed the PCR reads with MiXCR, giving one entry per CDR3 protein. The sample gives 150,000 to 200,000 distinct CDR3 sequences, 25% to 35% of which show up once; roughly 1.6% is in the top ten. This clonotype was seen ten or more times. Its antigen is unidentified. Study-wide results and limits: Multiple sclerosis was associated with a significant reduction in normalized Chao1 diversity relative to controls. Strong co-clustering by F measure was seen for same-batch samples. Roughly five TRBV segments were more frequent in patients than controls; TRBV5-6, TRBV5-1 and TRBV20-1 belonged to this group.

CDR3 length: 14 amino acids. Germline V gene sequence: CDR1 SQVTM, CDR2 ANQGSEA. V shed 6 bases and J 9 bases; nucleotides not matched to a gene: 12. The sequence was obtained from a girl aged 10 to 17 with multiple sclerosis. This sequence joins TRBV29-1 and TRBJ2-5; 11 nucleotides line up with TRBD2. The sample consisted of blood. CDR3 sequence: CSVAGTSGPAAQYF. Here the CDR3 DNA reads TGCAGCGTGGCCGGGACTAGCGGCCCGGCGGCCCAGTACTTC.